These 13 T cell receptor beta chains were sequenced from one sample in a study of blood T cell repertoires in COVID-19 (dated by TCRdb to 2019 to 2021). Library prep was done by the immunoSEQ multiplex PCR assay. Drawn from immuneACCESS, this table holds only the in-frame rearrangements with V and J called that TCRdb kept. Clones are partly lost; checked studies trace under half to an unresolved V gene and leave the rest unexplained. Across this sample there are fewer than 55,000 clones, with around 68% seen only once. About 9% of the sample rests with the top ten. The source material was peripheral blood. These receptors were taken from a woman in her seventies with acute or convalescent COVID-19.

This chain joins TRBV5-1 and TRBJ1-1, with unresolved D. Germline lookup yields CDR1 SGHRS and CDR2 YFSETQ. The CDR3 consists of 13 residues. V lost 4 bases and J lost 7, with 14 bases in between. The CDR3 DNA follows: TGCGCCAGCAGCCAGCAAGCGGACGGTGAAGCTTTCTTT. Protein sequence: CASSQQADGEAFF.

The chain uses TRBV5-1 and TRBJ1-3; D remains unclear. Germline loops: CDR1 SGHRS, CDR2 YFSETQ. The CDR3 runs to 14 residues. Trimming took off 0 bases at V and 0 bases at J, with 4 bases between the two ends. The CDR3 DNA sequence: TGCGCCAGCAGCTTGGACAGCTCTGGAAACACCATATATTTT. Amino acid sequence: CASSLDSSGNTIYF.

This clone was detected a few times. The chain couples TRBV19 to TRBJ2-1; TRBD2 aligns across 10 bases. CDR1 LNHDA and CDR2 SQIVND come from the germline V gene (reference sequence). The junction had 7 bases not matched to a gene; V was cut back by 5 bases and J by 9 bases. This CDR3 has 14 residues. The CDR3 sequence is CASSSRAGGPEQFF. The CDR3 nucleotides read TGTGCCAGTAGTTCTCGAGCGGGGGGGCCTGAGCAGTTCTTC.

This clone was recorded a few times. This chain joins TRBV6-5 and TRBJ2-7; TRBD1 agrees at 10 bases. V lost 7 bases to trimming and J lost 5 bases; unmatched junction nucleotides: 5. The CDR3 runs to 13 residues. Germline-derived CDR1 and CDR2 are MNHEY and SVGAGI. The CDR3 sequence: CASMRDRGHEQYF. CDR3 coding DNA: TGTGCCAGCATGCGGGACAGGGGACACGAGCAGTACTTC.

This chain's CDR3 is CATSTGNTEAFF. CDR3 nucleotide sequence: TGTGCCACGAGCACAGGGAACACTGAAGCTTTCTTT. The chain is built from TRBV2 and TRBJ1-1; D might be TRBD1 (5 bases). The CDR3 contains 12 residues. Trimming took off 10 bases at V and 1 base at J, with 10 bases between the two ends. The germline V gene has CDR1 SNHLY and CDR2 FYNNEI.

This chain uses TRBV27 with TRBJ1-1; maybe TRBD1 (5 bases). The CDR3 runs 14 residues. Germline V lookup: CDR1 MNHEY, CDR2 SMNVEV (reference sequence). Trimming shortened V by 11 bases and J by 0 bases, and 16 bases separated the two germline ends. CDR3 DNA sequence: TGTGCCGGAGGGAGACAGCCCATGAACACTGAAGCTTTCTTT. It is translated as CAGGRQPMNTEAFF.

This clone was counted a single time. V gene TRBV4-1 combines with J gene TRBJ1-2, with D unclear. V lost 0 bases and J lost 2, with 10 bases in between. Germline V gene data show CDR1 as MGHRA and CDR2 as YSYEKL. CDR3 length equals 15 residues. CDR3 in DNA: TGCGCCAGCAGCCAAGATCAGGCACAGAACTATGGCTACACCTTC. This codes for CASSQDQAQNYGYTF.

This clone was counted only a few times. The chain combines TRBV7-3 with TRBJ2-3; the match to TRBD2 covers 9 bases. This CDR3 comprises 15 residues. The germline V gene has CDR1 SGHTA and CDR2 FQGTGA. With 5 bases clipped from V and 1 base from J, the junction kept 4 bases outside the gene matches. The CDR3 loop is CASSPVAGGTDTQYF. The CDR3 bases are TGTGCCAGCAGCCCAGTAGCGGGGGGCACAGATACGCAGTATTTT.

For the CDR3, the DNA is TGTGCCTGGTTTCGGGAGGGTCTTCCTTCCTACAATGAGCAGTTCTTC. It yields the protein CAWFREGLPSYNEQFF. This chain links TRBV30 with TRBJ2-1; 8 bases align to TRBD2. This CDR3 region has 16 residues. The germline V gene encodes CDR1 GTSNPN and CDR2 SVGIG (reference sequence). V was clipped by 5 bases and J by 1 base; unmatched bases: 10.

The chain is built from TRBV6-5 and TRBJ2-1, with a possible D match to TRBD1 (5 bases). V lost 5 bases and J 7 bases, leaving 9 bases between the germline ends. The germline V gene encodes CDR1 MNHEY and CDR2 SVGAGI. The CDR3 is 12 residues long. The CDR3 DNA reads TGTGCCAGCAGTCCCTCAGGGAATGAGCAGTTCTTC. Translation gives CASSPSGNEQFF.

The V call is TRBV6-5, the J call TRBJ2-4; maybe TRBD2 (6 bases). Germline values: CDR1 MNHEY, CDR2 SVGAGI. Trimming took 2 bases from V and 4 from J, leaving 9 bases between them. The CDR3 loop spans 14 amino acids. In nucleotides, the CDR3 is TGTGCCAGCAGTTACGATGGGGGGAAAAACATTCAGTACTTC. It codes for CASSYDGGKNIQYF.

V and J are TRBV12-3 or TRBV12-4 and TRBJ1-1, with D hard to call. The CDR3 consists of 13 residues. The ends were cut back, 5 bases at V and 2 bases at J, with 9 bases in the middle. CDR3 region: CASSPQTNTEAFF. For the CDR3, the DNA is TGTGCCAGCAGTCCTCAAACAAACACTGAAGCTTTCTTT.

The chain joins TRBV6-6 to TRBJ2-7, with a tentative D call TRBD1 (5 bases). Looked up from germline, CDR1 is MNHNY and CDR2 is SVGAGI (reference sequence). This CDR3 has 12 amino acids. V was cut by 10 bases and J by 2 bases, with 12 bases left in between. CDR3 in DNA: TGTGCCACCCGAACAGGACCCTACGAGCAGTACTTC. Translating gives CATRTGPYEQYF.